This T cell receptor beta chain was observed in a study of T cells in Graves' hyperthyroidism and ophthalmopathy. RNA transcripts provided the source from which TCR beta CDR3 regions were amplified. When the TCR CDR3 underwent first-round RT-PCR, the HTBI primer set was used. TCRdb independently ran MiXCR on the multiplex PCR reads; one entry per CDR3 protein. The profile shows nearly 750,000 distinct CDR3 sequences, around a third of them singletons. Note on this clonotype: The antigen is unknown.

Researchers defined stable Graves' hyperthyroidism as no ophthalmopathy progression within 18 months. Diagnosing involved the use of clinical symptoms, serum thyroxine and TRAb, thyroid ultrasound and orbital computed tomography. PBMCs were obtained from 7.5 to 10 ml fresh peripheral blood. Regarding the study as a whole: Ophthalmopathy, which appeared later, was predicted by the model a median 6.5 months before onset.

This TCR was recovered from a woman in her forties with Graves' hyperthyroidism. What was sequenced was blood.

The CDR3 DNA sequence: TGCAGCGCCCTCGGTCCGTCAGTCACGACAGATACGCAGTATTTT. This gives the protein CSALGPSVTTDTQYF. V gene TRBV29-1 combines with J gene TRBJ2-3; D ambiguous. The CDR3 is made up of 15 amino acids. V gave up 7 bases and J gave up 3 bases, with 20 bases separating them. Germline V gene sequence: CDR1 SQVTM, CDR2 ANQGSEA.